This T cell receptor (beta chain) stems from a study of blood T cells in healthy people across ages. General study results and limits: Nothing was known about donor CMV status, and this possibly confounded expanded clonotype changes. PBMCs left unsorted prevented a conclusive naive versus antigen-experienced comparison. Older age coincided with a roughly linear decline in TCR beta diversity per million T cells.

Remarks on this clonotype: Its antigen is as yet unknown.

V shed 2 bases and J 5 bases; nucleotides not matched to a gene: 3. This CDR3 is 15 amino acids long. From germline, CDR1 is MNHEY and CDR2 SMNVEV (reference sequence). Each donor was a healthy Caucasian individual from Russia, aged about 6 to 100. With a J-beta primer mix and a sample-barcoded 5' primer, a second PCR ran 7 to 11 cycles. MiXCR, applied by TCRdb to the 5' RACE reads, yields one record per CDR3 protein. Altogether roughly 700,000 distinct CDR3 sequences are present, more than 40% being singletons, with the ten largest covering 30% to 40%. The V call is TRBV27, the J call TRBJ1-6; 7 positions match TRBD1. The sequence derives from a woman in her fifties or sixties in good health. Sequencing was performed on blood. The CDR3 is CASSLGDSDNSPLHF. In DNA, the CDR3 is TGTGCCAGCAGTTTAGGGGACAGCGATAATTCACCCCTCCACTTT.